This entry lists 11 T cell receptor beta chains sequenced from one sample in a study of vaccination and CD4 T cells after COVID-19. Antigens of these TCRs are unknown. Researchers used the Oncomine TCR Beta short-read assay to sequence DNA from cultured CD4+ T cells. TCRdb analysed the PCR reads with MiXCR anew, one entry per CDR3 protein. The sample comprises about 11,000 distinct CDR3 sequences, 53% of which are singletons, and about an eighth rests with the top ten. The sample's treatment: roughly 11-day PBMC culture with coronavirus spike peptide pools or control peptides (ViraFEST assay). The sample taken for sequencing was CD4+ T cells from blood, cultured in vitro. Every receptor here comes from a human donor who had recovered from COVID-19.

This clonotype appeared a few times. The chain employs TRBV24-1 and TRBJ2-3; 7 bases are a match to TRBD1. CDR1 is KGHDR, CDR2 SFDVKD, per germline. With V trimmed by 5 bases and J by 2 bases, 9 bases remained unmatched. The CDR3 length is 16 residues. The CDR3: CATSASRQGPTDTQYF. As DNA, the CDR3 is TGTGCCACCAGTGCCTCACGACAGGGACCCACAGATACGCAGTATTTT.

The V call is TRBV20-1, the J call TRBJ2-5; 10 nucleotides match TRBD2. The CDR3 spans 15 residues. The germline gives CDR1 DFQATT, CDR2 SNEGSKA (reference sequence). Trimming removed 1 base from V and 6 bases from J; junction bases left unmatched: 8. DNA for the CDR3: TGCAGTGCTAGAGTGAGCGGGAGGGCCAAGAAGACCCAGTACTTC. As protein: CSARVSGRAKKTQYF.

This chain links TRBV20-1 with TRBJ1-2, with TRBD1 as a possible D gene (6 bases). V shed 5 bases and J shed 1 base, with 14 bases lying between them. Germline CDR1 DFQATT, CDR2 SNEGSKA (reference sequence). The CDR3 consists of 14 residues. The DNA of the CDR3 is TGCAGTGCTCCTACAGGGTCGCTTAACTATGGCTACACCTTC. Its translation: CSAPTGSLNYGYTF.

The V and J genes are TRBV7-2 and TRBJ2-7; 8 positions match TRBD2. V dropped 5 bases and J dropped 6; count of bases not matched to a gene: 15. The CDR3 consists of 16 residues. Germline CDR1 SGHTA, CDR2 FQGNSA. The CDR3 DNA is TGTGCCAGCAGCCAACAGAGTGTTGCGGGAGGTAGCGAGCAGTACTTC. Translation: CASSQQSVAGGSEQYF.

This sequence joins TRBV29-1 and TRBJ1-1, with TRBD1 as a possible D gene (5 bases). Trimming shortened V by 7 bases and J by 3 bases, and 12 bases separated the two germline ends. Per the germline V gene, CDR1 is SQVTM and CDR2 is ANQGSEA. The CDR3 runs 12 residues. DNA for the CDR3: TGCAGCGCTTCCGGGGCGTACACTGAAGCTTTCTTT. It encodes CSASGAYTEAFF.

The gene calls are TRBV12-3 or TRBV12-4 and TRBJ1-6; weak D call: TRBD1 (6 bases). This CDR3 contains 15 residues. Trimming shortened V by 6 bases and J by 8 bases, and 17 bases separated the two germline ends. The CDR3 here is CASSQLTGMDSPLHF. The CDR3 nucleotides read TGTGCCAGCAGCCAGCTAACAGGGATGGATTCACCCCTCCACTTT.

V gene TRBV24-1 combines with J gene TRBJ2-7; D remains ambiguous. This CDR3 has 12 residues. Germline CDR1 reads KGHDR; CDR2 reads SFDVKD. The V and J ends lost 9 bases and 0 bases respectively, with 8 bases between them. CDR3 coding DNA: TGTGCCACCTCTCCCGACTCCTACGAGCAGTACTTC. As protein: CATSPDSYEQYF.

V usage is TRBV20-1 and J usage is TRBJ2-1, with D possibly being TRBD2 (6 bases). Trimming took off 0 bases at V and 7 bases at J, with 7 bases between the two ends. The CDR3 totals 12 residues. Germline values: CDR1 DFQATT, CDR2 SNEGSKA (reference sequence). The CDR3 bases are TGCAGTGCTAGAGACCGGGAGAATGAGCAGTTCTTC. Translating it yields CSARDRENEQFF.

As to this clonotype: The junction differs from germline at one of its ends, possibly a read error. The CDR3 reads CASRRQGSAGETQHF. The CDR3 DNA follows: TGTGCCAGCAGGCGACAGGGGTCCGCGGGGGAGACCCAGCACTTC. This chain joins TRBV2 and TRBJ2-5; D possibly corresponds to TRBD1 (8 bases). The CDR3 runs 15 residues. The V gene's germline CDR1 is SNHLY and CDR2 FYNNEI.

This clonotype was observed a few times. The chain links TRBV25-1 to TRBJ1-2, with no clear D. Germline V gene sequence: CDR1 MGHDK, CDR2 SYGVNS. CDR3 size: 13 residues. V was cut by 3 bases and J by 0 bases, with 5 bases left in between. The CDR3 loop reads CASSETANYGYTF. The CDR3 coding sequence is TGTGCCAGCAGTGAGACGGCTAACTATGGCTACACCTTC.

The CDR3 sequence is CASSRRGTNTGELFF. The CDR3 nucleotides read TGTGCCAGCAGCCGTCGCGGGACGAACACCGGGGAGCTGTTTTTT. The V and J genes are TRBV7-2 and TRBJ2-2; D might be TRBD2 (6 bases). The germline gives CDR1 SGHTA, CDR2 FQGNSA. The CDR3 runs to 15 residues. Trimming took 5 bases from V and 0 from J, leaving 10 bases between them.